This T cell receptor (beta chain) was sequenced in a study of beta chain features in type 1 diabetes. Study in general: Patients looked much like healthy donors when it came to age, gender and cell yields.

Each donor gave one heparinised blood draw averaging about 110 mL. Points from the study as a whole: Cells with high TCR expression could be over-represented by cDNA sequencing.

This clone was detected a few times. As yet, its antigen is unknown. The investigators reverse transcribed all of the isolated RNA, so they sequenced expressed TCRB transcripts. The repertoire was sequenced with immunoSEQ multiplex PCR; TCRdb's copy has only in-frame clones and lacks some. The table has over 65,000 clones, under 35% seen once; the top ten hold roughly 0.44%. This clonotype was sampled from a woman under 30 in good health. Input material: stem cell memory CD4+ T cells from blood.

CDR3 DNA sequence: TGTGCCAGCAGGGCCCTCCTAGCTCCCGGGGAGCTGTTTTTT. This gives the protein CASRALLAPGELFF. The V gene is TRBV9, the J gene TRBJ2-2, with D possibly TRBD2 on 5 matching bases. V was clipped by 5 bases and J by 6 bases, with 14 bases between them. The CDR3 covers 14 residues. Germline V gene sequence: CDR1 SGDLS, CDR2 YYNGEE. Full variable domain (missing parts from reference TRBV9 and TRBJ2-2): DSGVTQTPKHLITATGQRVTLRCSPRSGDLSVYWYQQSLDQGLQFLIQYYNGEERAKGNILERFSAQQFPDLHSELNLSSLELGDSALYFCASRALLAPGELFFGEGSRLTVL.